The 21 T cell receptor beta chains below come from one sample, sequenced in a study of blood T cell repertoires in COVID-19. Libraries were prepared by immunoSEQ multiplex PCR; TCRdb keeps only in-frame clonotypes and omits some of them. This sample has hundreds of thousands of clones, with 85% to 90% found just once. Sequenced sample: peripheral blood. These receptors came from a woman in her 70s with COVID-19, enrolled during active disease.

This clone has a single count. The J gene is TRBJ1-1, the V gene TRBV12-3 or TRBV12-4, with D possibly being TRBD1 (6 bases). V dropped 5 bases and J dropped 8 bases, with 15 bases sitting between them. This CDR3 comprises 13 residues. CDR3 in amino acids: CASSKQGLGEAFF. The CDR3 DNA follows: TGTGCCAGCAGTAAACAGGGCCTAGGGGAAGCTTTCTTT.

V usage is TRBV30 and J usage is TRBJ1-5; D might be TRBD1 (6 bases). Germline V CDR1 and CDR2: GTSNPN, SVGIG (reference sequence). Trimming pared 2 bases from V and 0 bases from J, leaving 17 bases between. The CDR3 is 17 amino acids. CDR3 region: CAWSNGGLSVSNQPQHF. CDR3 DNA sequence: TGTGCCTGGAGTAACGGGGGGCTAAGTGTTAGCAATCAGCCCCAGCATTTT.

The chain recombines TRBV28 with TRBJ2-7; 7 bases fit TRBD2. Germline V gives CDR1 MDHEN, CDR2 SYDVKM. Germline trimming cut 11 bases from V and 4 bases from J; bases unmatched to any gene: 11. This CDR3 region has 13 residues. DNA for the CDR3: TGTGCCGTCCGGGGAGGGGCATCGTACGAGCAGTACTTC. The encoded protein is CAVRGGASYEQYF.

The chain combines TRBV18 with TRBJ2-3; TRBD2 matches 12 bases. Germline V lookup: CDR1 KGHSH, CDR2 LQKENI. The CDR3 runs to 16 residues. J gave up 5 bases and V 4 bases, and 7 bases lay outside the gene matches. CDR3 residues: CASSLASGGARDTQYF. Here the CDR3 DNA reads TGTGCCAGCTCACTCGCTAGCGGGGGGGCCAGAGATACGCAGTATTTT.

The chain couples TRBV2 to TRBJ1-6, with 7 bases fitting TRBD1. The ends lost 7 bases at V and 7 bases at J; junction bases unmatched: 7. The CDR3 sequence is 14 residues long. Germline V lookup: CDR1 SNHLY, CDR2 FYNNEI. CDR3 region: CASNTAGGNSPLHF. The CDR3 DNA sequence: TGTGCCAGCAATACCGCAGGGGGGAATTCACCCCTCCACTTT.

The chain couples TRBV30 to TRBJ1-3; weak D call: TRBD1 (5 bases). V was cut by 0 bases and J by 0 bases, with 9 bases left in between. Looked up from germline, CDR1 is GTSNPN and CDR2 is SVGIG (reference sequence). The CDR3 runs 15 residues. CDR3 amino acids: CAWSVLRDSGNTIYF. The CDR3 region has the DNA TGTGCCTGGAGTGTACTCAGGGACTCTGGAAACACCATATATTTT. Variable domain in full (rest from reference TRBV30 and TRBJ1-3): SQTIHQWPATLVQPVGSPLSLECTVEGTSNPNLYWYRQAAGRGLQLLFYSVGIGQISSEVPQNLSASRPQDRQFILSSKKLLLSDSGFYLCAWSVLRDSGNTIYFGEGSWLTVV.

The genes are TRBV3-1 (or the pseudogene TRBV3-2) and TRBJ1-2; 7 positions match TRBD1. Germline V gene lookup returns CDR1 LGHDT and CDR2 YNNKEL (reference sequence). The ends lost 3 bases at V and 4 bases at J; junction bases unmatched: 5. This CDR3 is built from 14 residues. CDR3 nucleotide sequence: TGTGCCAGCAGCCACCGACAGGGCCCCTATGGCTACACCTTC. It is translated as CASSHRQGPYGYTF.

The chain links TRBV11-2 to TRBJ1-2; D ambiguous. Germline CDR1 SGHAT, CDR2 FQNNGV. Trimming left V 3 bases short and J 2 bases short, with 7 bases between. The CDR3 extends over 13 amino acids. CDR3 sequence: CASSFGPNYGYTF. The CDR3 nucleotides are TGTGCCAGCAGCTTCGGTCCCAACTATGGCTACACCTTC.

This clone has at least ten counts. V is TRBV2 and J is TRBJ1-2; 10 bases map to TRBD1. The CDR3 contains 12 residues. V gave up 6 bases and J gave up 8 bases; unmatched junction bases: 3. Germline lookup yields CDR1 SNHLY and CDR2 FYNNEI. CDR3 DNA sequence: TGTGCCAGCAGAGGGGACAGGGGAGGCTACACCTTC. Translated, it gives CASRGDRGGYTF.

This clone was counted between two and nine times. J is TRBJ2-1 and V is TRBV7-9; TRBD2 might be the D (5 bases). The CDR3 contains 12 residues. Germline V gene sequence: CDR1 SEHNR, CDR2 FQNEAQ (reference sequence). The V end was cut by 4 bases, the J end by 5 bases, with 6 bases between. The CDR3 sequence: CASSYGNNEQFF. The CDR3 DNA reads TGTGCCAGCAGCTACGGGAACAATGAGCAGTTCTTC.

The chain carries TRBV13 and TRBJ1-2; the match to TRBD1 covers 7 bases. Looked up from germline, CDR1 is PRHDT and CDR2 is FYEKMQ (reference sequence). Germline trimming cut 2 bases from V and 4 bases from J; bases unmatched to any gene: 4. The CDR3 has 14 residues. The CDR3 region is CASSLNRGSYGYTF. The CDR3 nucleotides read TGTGCCAGCAGCTTAAACAGGGGCTCCTATGGCTACACCTTC.

The chain recombines TRBV30 with TRBJ1-1; D might be TRBD1 (5 bases). The V end lost 0 bases, the J end lost 3 bases, and 5 bases lay between the germline ends. Germline assignment: CDR1 GTSNPN and CDR2 SVGIG (reference sequence). The CDR3 extends over 12 amino acids. The CDR3 nucleotides are TGTGCCTGGAGTGTGACAGACACTGAAGCTTTCTTT. Residues: CAWSVTDTEAFF. The whole variable domain, remainder taken from reference TRBV30 and TRBJ1-1, is SQTIHQWPATLVQPVGSPLSLECTVEGTSNPNLYWYRQAAGRGLQLLFYSVGIGQISSEVPQNLSASRPQDRQFILSSKKLLLSDSGFYLCAWSVTDTEAFFGQGTRLTVV.

V gene TRBV27 combines with J gene TRBJ2-2; tentatively, D is TRBD2 (5 bases). The V gene's germline CDR1 is MNHEY and CDR2 SMNVEV (reference sequence). The V and J ends lost 6 bases and 3 bases respectively, with 8 bases between them. The CDR3 is made up of 13 amino acids. CDR3 loop: CASRPGDTGELFF. DNA of the CDR3: TGTGCCAGCAGGCCCGGGGACACCGGGGAGCTGTTTTTT.

This clone was found a few times. The chain employs TRBV5-6 and TRBJ1-2, with 8 bases matching TRBD1. The ends lost 2 bases at V and 1 base at J; junction bases unmatched: 10. The germline V gene encodes CDR1 SGHDT and CDR2 YYEEEE. The CDR3 has 17 residues. The CDR3 sequence is CASSFQDRALFNYGYTF. CDR3 in DNA: TGTGCCAGCAGCTTTCAGGACAGGGCATTATTTAACTATGGCTACACCTTC. The variable domain in full, with the rest retrieved from reference TRBV5-6 and TRBJ1-2, is DAGVTQSPTHLIKTRGQQVTLRCSPKSGHDTVSWYQQALGQGPQFIFQYYEEEERQRGNFPDRFSGHQFPNYSSELNVNALLLGDSALYLCASSFQDRALFNYGYTFGSGTRLTVV.

The chain employs TRBV10-3 and TRBJ2-7; weak D call: TRBD1 (7 bases). CDR1 and CDR2 (germline): ENHRY, SYGVKD. With 0 bases removed from V and 3 bases from J, the gap between germline ends came to 18 bases. The CDR3 has 17 residues. The CDR3 nucleotides read TGTGCCATCAGTGAGTCGAAAGCGGGCAGGGGGATCTACGAGCAGTACTTC. Amino acids: CAISESKAGRGIYEQYF.

V and J are TRBV5-6 and TRBJ1-4; TRBD1 is a possible D gene (5 bases). This CDR3 is 16 amino acids long. Germline CDR1 and CDR2: SGHDT and YYEEEE. V was cut by 4 bases and J by 0 bases, with 13 bases left in between. CDR3 coding DNA: TGTGCCAGCAGCACTCAAGGGGCCTCAACTAATGAAAAACTGTTTTTT. It codes for CASSTQGASTNEKLFF.

The chain combines TRBV12-5 with TRBJ2-2; D might be TRBD2 (7 bases). Trimming removed 4 bases from V and 4 bases from J, with 16 bases in between. Per the germline V gene, CDR1 is LGHNT and CDR2 is FRNRAP. The CDR3 loop spans 16 amino acids. CDR3 in amino acids: CASGWTTGGSTGELFF. Here the CDR3 DNA reads TGTGCTAGTGGTTGGACGACGGGGGGCAGCACCGGGGAGCTGTTTTTT. The full variable domain, completed using reference TRBV12-5 and TRBJ2-2, is DARVTQTPRHKVTEMGQEVTMRCQPILGHNTVFWYRQTMMQGLELLAYFRNRAPLDDSGMPKDRFSAEMPDATLATLKIQPSEPRDSAVYFCASGWTTGGSTGELFFGEGSRLTVL.

The V and J genes are TRBV6-5 and TRBJ1-3; D may be TRBD1 (6 bases). Germline V lookup: CDR1 MNHEY, CDR2 SVGAGI. Trimming left V 7 bases short and J 4 bases short, with 11 bases between. The CDR3 totals 13 residues. CDR3 protein: CASNHREGNTIYF. The CDR3 nucleotides read TGTGCCAGCAACCACAGGGAAGGAAACACCATATATTTT.

The chain has TRBV7-8 and TRBJ1-1; tentatively, D is TRBD1 (6 bases). V was pared by 2 bases and J by 1 base, with 11 bases between. From germline, CDR1 is SGHVS and CDR2 FQNEAQ. The CDR3 has 15 amino acids. CDR3 protein: CASSLSGGSNTEAFF. In DNA, the CDR3 is TGTGCCAGCAGCTTAAGTGGGGGCTCGAACACTGAAGCTTTCTTT.

The gene calls are TRBV5-1 and TRBJ1-1; the match to TRBD1 covers 7 bases. V was clipped by 3 bases and J by 5 bases; unmatched bases: 10. Germline lookup yields CDR1 SGHRS and CDR2 YFSETQ. There are 15 residues in the CDR3. CDR3 sequence (DNA): TGCGCCAGCAGCTCGAGTGACAGGGTTGGAACTGAAGCTTTCTTT. This codes for CASSSSDRVGTEAFF.

The chain has TRBV9 and TRBJ2-3; 8 nucleotides line up with TRBD2. Germline trimming cut 6 bases from V and 1 base from J; bases unmatched to any gene: 4. The CDR3 is 14 residues long. Germline assignment: CDR1 SGDLS and CDR2 YYNGEE. The DNA of the CDR3 is TGTGCCAGCACCCAGACTAGCGGCACAGATACGCAGTATTTT. Its protein product is CASTQTSGTDTQYF.